A selection of T cell receptor beta chains follows, all from one sample in a study of T cells in Graves' hyperthyroidism and ophthalmopathy. TCRdb re-called the multiplex PCR reads through MiXCR, storing one row per CDR3 protein. The repertoire consists of over 700,000 distinct CDR3 sequences, with roughly a sixth occurring once and the leading ten covering roughly a sixth. Input material: blood. These receptors all come from a woman aged 50 to 60 with Graves' hyperthyroidism that later progressed to Graves' ophthalmopathy. CDR3s include the opening cysteine and the closing phenylalanine or tryptophan. D genes are given only for firm matches. Clone size is not always given. Where it is, it says once, few, many or a class for expanded clones.

V	J	D	size	CDR3	DNA
TRBV20-1	TRBJ1-5	.	.	CSARLPRGGNQPQHF	TGCAGTGCTAGACTTCCCAGGGGAGGCAATCAGCCCCAGCATTTT
TRBV7-9	TRBJ1-2	.	few	CASSLVRRGPYGYTF	TGTGCCAGCAGCTTAGTCCGCAGGGGTCCTTATGGCTACACCTTC
TRBV4-1	TRBJ2-3	TRBD2	few	CASSQEPPSGFTDTQYF	TGCGCCAGCAGCCAAGAACCCCCTAGCGGATTCACAGATACGCAGTATTTT
TRBV20-1	TRBJ2-1	TRBD2	few	CSARFLAGANEQFF	TGCAGTGCTAGATTCCTAGCGGGGGCCAATGAGCAGTTCTTC
TRBV27	TRBJ2-7	TRBD1	few	CASSPPGQEDYEQYF	TGTGCCAGCAGTCCACCCGGACAGGAGGACTACGAGCAGTACTTC
TRBV4-1	TRBJ1-1	.	few	CASTMPGAGWNTEAFF	TGCGCCAGCACCATGCCCGGGGCCGGGTGGAACACTGAAGCTTTCTTT
TRBV12-3/TRBV12-4	TRBJ1-1	.	few	CASSLQKLNTEAFF	TGTGCCAGCAGTTTACAGAAGTTGAACACTGAAGCTTTCTTT
TRBV13	TRBJ1-4	TRBD1	many	CASSPRQGWDEKLFF	TGTGCCAGCAGCCCCCGACAGGGTTGGGATGAAAAACTGTTTTTT
TRBV14	TRBJ1-1	.	many	CASSRGPMGPAREAFF	TGTGCCAGCAGCCGCGGACCGATGGGACCAGCAAGAGAAGCTTTCTTT
TRBV3-1	TRBJ2-5	.	many	CASSQAQGGETQYF	TGTGCCAGCAGCCAAGCCCAGGGGGGTGAGACCCAGTACTTC
TRBV2	TRBJ2-1	.	many	CASSDARTTEQFF	TGTGCCAGCAGTGATGCTAGAACAACTGAGCAGTTCTTC
TRBV14	TRBJ1-6	.	.	CASSQDSGGPSSYNSPLHF	TGTGCCAGCAGCCAAGATTCGGGGGGCCCGAGCTCCTATAATTCACCCCTCCACTTT
TRBV11-2	TRBJ1-1	.	many	CASSPLRGGREAFF	TGTGCCAGCAGCCCCCTTCGGGGGGGTCGCGAAGCTTTCTTT
TRBV6-1	TRBJ2-7	TRBD1	many	CASSNPGTASYEQYF	TGTGCCAGCAGTAACCCCGGGACAGCTTCCTACGAGCAGTACTTC
TRBV18	TRBJ1-2	.	many	CASSPQGFRDYGYTF	TGTGCCAGCTCACCACAGGGCTTTAGGGACTATGGCTACACCTTC
TRBV13	TRBJ1-1	.	few	CASSLGRRGGTEAFF	TGTGCCAGCAGCTTAGGCCGGAGGGGCGGCACTGAAGCTTTCTTT
TRBV11-2	TRBJ1-2	.	.	CASSLVSIPTYGYTF	TGTGCCAGCAGCTTAGTTTCCATACCCACCTATGGCTACACCTTC
TRBV5-1	TRBJ2-2	.	few	CASSPIREHTGELFF	TGCGCCAGCAGCCCTATTAGAGAGCACACCGGGGAGCTGTTTTTT
TRBV5-1	TRBJ1-1	TRBD1	.	CASSWTGARNTEAFF	TGCGCCAGCAGCTGGACAGGGGCCAGAAACACTGAAGCTTTCTTT
TRBV2	TRBJ1-6	.	many	CASSVGQLGSPLHF	TGTGCCAGCAGTGTAGGACAGCTCGGGTCACCCCTCCACTTT
TRBV19	TRBJ1-4	.	.	CASSINPSNEKLFF	TGTGCCAGTAGTATCAACCCTTCCAATGAAAAACTGTTTTTT
TRBV7-3	TRBJ2-3	.	few	CASSTGVVTDTQYF	TGTGCCAGCAGCACCGGGGTAGTCACAGATACGCAGTATTTT
TRBV20-1	TRBJ1-3	.	.	CSARRTGGSGNTIYF	TGCAGTGCTAGAAGGACGGGGGGCTCTGGAAACACCATATATTTT
TRBV9	TRBJ2-7	TRBD1	.	CASSSTGAYEQYF	TGTGCCAGCAGCAGTACAGGGGCCTACGAGCAGTACTTC
TRBV5-1	TRBJ2-5	.	few	CASSLDRGPKETQYF	TGCGCCAGCAGCTTGGATCGAGGTCCCAAAGAGACCCAGTACTTC
TRBV20-1	TRBJ1-2	TRBD1	.	CSALDRGAYGYTF	TGCAGTGCTCTGGACAGGGGTGCCTATGGCTACACCTTC
TRBV20-1	TRBJ1-2	.	.	CSARSGKGVGGYTF	TGCAGTGCTAGATCAGGGAAGGGAGTAGGTGGCTACACCTTC
TRBV5-1	TRBJ2-6	.	.	CASSLGDSRSGANVLTF	TGCGCCAGCAGCTTGGGTGACAGCCGCTCTGGGGCCAACGTCCTGACTTTC
TRBV4-1	TRBJ1-5	TRBD1	many	CASSQTRTGNQPQHF	TGCGCCAGCAGCCAAACCCGGACAGGGAATCAGCCCCAGCATTTT
TRBV7-9	TRBJ2-3	.	.	CASSPGTYTQYF	TGTGCCAGCAGCCCGGGGACTTATACGCAGTATTTT
TRBV6-5	TRBJ2-7	.	many	CASSYEAGTPLYGQYF	TGTGCCAGCAGTTACGAAGCCGGGACCCCTTTATACGGGCAGTACTTC
TRBV6-2/TRBV6-3	TRBJ2-3	.	many	CASSYAQSRHTDTQYF	TGTGCCAGCAGTTACGCACAGTCAAGGCACACAGATACGCAGTATTTT
TRBV5-4	TRBJ1-2	.	many	CASSLAGTAYGYTF	TGTGCCAGCAGCTTGGCCGGGACTGCCTATGGCTACACCTTC
TRBV20-1	TRBJ1-3	.	many	CSAQENTIYF	TGCAGTGCGCAGGAAAACACCATATATTTT
TRBV30	TRBJ1-2	TRBD1	.	CAWSEGRGSDGYTF	TGTGCCTGGAGTGAGGGCAGGGGGTCGGATGGCTACACCTTC
TRBV5-1	TRBJ1-6	.	.	CASSLEIRDNSPLHF	TGCGCCAGCAGCTTGGAGATCCGGGATAATTCACCCCTCCACTTT
TRBV6-1	TRBJ2-2	TRBD2	.	CALRSSGGFTGELFF	TGTGCCCTCAGGAGTAGCGGGGGGTTCACCGGGGAGCTGTTTTTT
TRBV6-1	TRBJ1-5	TRBD1	many	CARAGRGRNQPQHF	TGTGCCCGGGCGGGCAGGGGGCGAAATCAGCCCCAGCATTTT
TRBV6-1	TRBJ1-5	.	few	CASSKDSNNQPQHF	TGTGCCAGCAGTAAAGACAGCAACAATCAGCCCCAGCATTTT
TRBV6-1	TRBJ2-3	.	.	CASRITQTDPDTQYF	TGTGCCAGCCGAATAACACAGACGGACCCAGATACGCAGTATTTT
TRBV7-9	TRBJ1-1	.	many	CASSHEAFF	TGTGCCAGCAGTCATGAAGCTTTCTTT
TRBV4-1	TRBJ1-1	TRBD1	.	CASSQESQGVNTEAFF	TGCGCCAGCAGCCAAGAAAGCCAGGGGGTGAACACTGAAGCTTTCTTT
TRBV12-3/TRBV12-4	TRBJ2-7	.	once	CASSTYYEQYF	TGTGCCAGCAGTACTTACTACGAGCAGTACTTC
TRBV5-1	TRBJ1-2	TRBD1	many	CASRQTGQGESGYTF	TGCGCCAGCAGACAAACGGGACAGGGGGAGTCGGGCTACACCTTC
TRBV20-1	TRBJ1-1	TRBD1	many	CSASLAAGGWAEAFF	TGCAGTGCTAGCCTTGCGGCAGGGGGCTGGGCTGAAGCTTTCTTT
TRBV19	TRBJ1-2	.	.	CASSLSRDRSGYTF	TGTGCCAGTAGTCTCTCAAGGGATCGGAGTGGCTACACCTTC
TRBV6-1	TRBJ1-1	TRBD1	many	CASRHLKGASAEAFF	TGTGCCAGCAGGCATCTTAAGGGGGCGTCGGCTGAAGCTTTCTTT